This T cell receptor (beta chain) derives from a study of blood T cell repertoires in COVID-19. Study summary: The United States, Italy and Spain supplied acute and convalescent COVID-19 samples. T cells, B-cell-depleted T cells, or PBMCs supplied cDNA or gDNA.

Germline loops: CDR1 SGHTS, CDR2 YDEGEE. V was shortened by 4 bases and J by 4 bases, with 10 bases between the two germline ends. This CDR3 is built from 13 residues. Original methodology: For nucleated cells, counts were estimated from reference gene primer amplification. The table came from immunoSEQ multiplex PCR; TCRdb's copy has only in-frame clones and leaves some out. Clonal size and the V and J genes are those of that table, whereas D and trimming came from the DNA. The sample includes roughly 100,000 clones, over 70% of them seen just once. This receptor was obtained from a human donor with acute or convalescent COVID-19. The donor label of this sample is uncertain. The gene calls are TRBV5-8 and TRBJ2-3; TRBD1 is a possible D gene (5 bases). Source material: peripheral blood. The CDR3, as DNA: TGTGCCAGCAGCCTGAGACAGCCAGATACGCAGTATTTT. Its protein is CASSLRQPDTQYF.